Presented here are 25 T cell receptor beta chains from one specimen sequenced in a study of blood T cell repertoires in COVID-19. The repertoire was sequenced with immunoSEQ multiplex PCR; TCRdb's copy has only in-frame clones and lacks some. The repertoire holds under 200,000 clones, with approximately 90% as singletons. The specimen was PBMCs or T cells enriched from blood (not recorded which). Receptors were obtained from a woman aged 40 to 50 in a cohort exposed to, infected with or recovered from COVID-19 (not recorded which).

The chain combines TRBV5-1 with TRBJ1-6; TRBD1 agrees at 7 bases. Looked up from germline, CDR1 is SGHRS and CDR2 is YFSETQ. This CDR3 region has 16 residues. V lost 4 bases, J lost 7 bases, and 11 bases stayed unmatched. The CDR3 bases are TGCGCCAGCAGCCCGGGTGGACAGGTTAGGAATTCACCCCTCCACTTT. Its protein product is CASSPGGQVRNSPLHF.

This clone has more than one count but fewer than ten. CDR3 loop: CASSHRTEDGYTF. The DNA of the CDR3 is TGTGCCAGCAGCCACCGGACAGAGGATGGCTACACCTTC. V and J are TRBV3-1 (or the pseudogene TRBV3-2) and TRBJ1-2; D possibly corresponds to TRBD1 (6 bases). The germline CDR1 and CDR2 sequences are LGHDT and YNNKEL (reference sequence). V was clipped by 3 bases and J by 6 bases, with 11 bases between them. The CDR3 spans 13 residues.

This clone was picked up a small number of times. J is TRBJ2-2 and V is TRBV2; TRBD2 matches at 8 bases. The length of the CDR3 is 16 residues. Per the germline V gene, CDR1 is SNHLY and CDR2 is FYNNEI. V shed 3 bases, J shed 5 bases, and the junction held 8 bases outside the gene matches. This chain's CDR3 is CASSDKTGGPTGELFF. The DNA of the CDR3 is TGTGCCAGCAGTGATAAGACGGGAGGGCCAACCGGGGAGCTGTTTTTT.

CDR3 region: CASSQGAGGSNEQYF. CDR3 nucleotide sequence: TGCGCCAGCAGCCAAGGGGCAGGGGGCTCGAACGAGCAGTACTTC. V and J are TRBV4-3 and TRBJ2-7; TRBD1 aligns across 8 bases. Germline V gene data show CDR1 as LGHNA and CDR2 as YSLEER. The CDR3 is 15 residues long. V shed 1 base and J 5 bases; nucleotides not matched to a gene: 7.

This sequence joins TRBV6-2 or TRBV6-3 and TRBJ2-3; no clear D gene. The CDR3 is made up of 13 amino acids. The germline V gene encodes CDR1 MNHEY and CDR2 SVGEGT. V was cut by 6 bases and J by 7 bases, with 14 bases left in between. CDR3 residues: CASSPGPQNTQYF. The CDR3 DNA reads TGTGCCAGCAGCCCCGGTCCACAGAATACGCAGTATTTT.

This chain joins TRBV29-1 and TRBJ2-6; D is ambiguous. Germline V gene lookup returns CDR1 SQVTM and CDR2 ANQGSEA. The V gene lost 5 bases and the J gene lost 2 bases, with 10 bases spanning the gap. CDR3 length equals 14 residues. CDR3 sequence reads: CSVSGLTGANVLTF. CDR3 coding DNA: TGCAGCGTTTCAGGTCTCACTGGGGCCAACGTCCTGACTTTC.

The genes are TRBV6-5 and TRBJ1-1, with TRBD1 as a possible D gene (5 bases). The CDR3 extends over 15 amino acids. The V end was cut by 6 bases, the J end by 1 base, with 15 bases between. Germline assignment: CDR1 MNHEY and CDR2 SVGAGI. The DNA of the CDR3 is TGTGCCAGCAGGCCTTCGACAGAGTCGAACACTGAAGCTTTCTTT. Translation: CASRPSTESNTEAFF.

In this sample, this clone turned up once. This chain joins TRBV11-2 and TRBJ1-1; 10 bases match TRBD1. Germline CDR1 SGHAT, CDR2 FQNNGV. This CDR3 spans 13 amino acids. The junction had 6 bases not matched to a gene; V was cut back by 1 base and J by 13 bases. In nucleotides, the CDR3 is TGTGCCAGCAGCTTAGGCTTGACAGGGGGCGATTTCTTT. Residues: CASSLGLTGGDFF. The complete variable domain, with remaining parts taken from reference TRBV11-2 and TRBJ1-1, reads EAGVAQSPRYKIIEKRQSVAFWCNPISGHATLYWYQQILGQGPKLLIQFQNNGVVDDSQLPKDRFSAERLKGVDSTLKIQPAKLEDSAVYLCASSLGLTGGDFFGQGTRLTVV.

The rearrangement links TRBV11-3 to TRBJ2-7; TRBD1 agrees at 7 bases. CDR1 is SGHNT and CDR2 is YENEEA in the germline V gene. This CDR3 has 13 residues. Trimming took 5 bases from V and 2 from J; bases not matched to a gene: 3. The CDR3 sequence is CASSGGQAYEQYF. As DNA, the CDR3 is TGTGCCAGCAGCGGAGGACAGGCCTACGAGCAGTACTTC.

V and J are TRBV12-3 or TRBV12-4 and TRBJ2-1, with D possibly being TRBD2 (5 bases). CDR3 length: 12 residues. With 5 bases removed from V and 9 bases from J, the gap between germline ends came to 11 bases. The CDR3 DNA sequence: TGTGCCAGCAGTCCCTCCGGAGGTGAGCAGTTCTTC. It translates to CASSPSGGEQFF.

The chain carries TRBV12-1 and TRBJ1-1; the D call of TRBD1 is as the table states it, not checked on the DNA. TRBV12-1 is reported as a pseudogene. This CDR3 region has 15 residues. CDR3 in amino acids: CASSSPGTDPSEAFF. The CDR3 bases are TGTGCCAGCAGCTCCCCCGGGACAGACCCTTCTGAAGCTTTCTTT.

The gene calls are TRBV25-1 and TRBJ1-2; 7 positions match TRBD1. The CDR3 sequence is 13 residues long. V trimming: 7 bases; J trimming: 5 bases; junction bases outside the gene matches: 7. The germline V gene has CDR1 MGHDK and CDR2 SYGVNS. The CDR3 reads CASTDRVGYGYTF. The CDR3 DNA follows: TGTGCCAGCACTGACAGGGTGGGATATGGCTACACCTTC.

The V gene is TRBV9, the J gene TRBJ2-3; 8 positions agree with TRBD2. Germline V gene sequence: CDR1 SGDLS, CDR2 YYNGEE. Losses at the gene ends were 1 base for V and 4 bases for J; bases not matched to a gene: 5. The CDR3 has 15 residues. The CDR3 region is CASSVTGRAADTQYF. The DNA for the CDR3 is TGTGCCAGCAGCGTAACCGGGAGGGCCGCAGATACGCAGTATTTT.

The chain joins TRBV25-1 to TRBJ1-1, with 8 nucleotides matching TRBD1. J was trimmed by 6 bases and V by 3 bases; bases with no gene match: 15. CDR1 and CDR2 (germline): MGHDK, SYGVNS. The CDR3 has 17 amino acids. CDR3 sequence (DNA): TGTGCCAGCAGTGATCGTGGGACAGGTGAGGCGTTCCCTGAAGCTTTCTTT. This gives the protein CASSDRGTGEAFPEAFF.

The rearrangement links TRBV24-1 to TRBJ2-2, with TRBD1 identical over 7 bases. V trimming: 10 bases; J trimming: 8 bases; junction bases outside the gene matches: 6. From germline, CDR1 is KGHDR and CDR2 SFDVKD. The CDR3 extends over 12 amino acids. CDR3 protein: CATTGSTGELFF. CDR3 DNA sequence: TGTGCCACGACAGGGTCAACAGGGGAGCTGTTTTTT.

The chain employs TRBV11-2 and TRBJ2-1, with D hard to call. The CDR3 spans 16 residues. Germline CDR1 is SGHAT and CDR2 is FQNNGV. V dropped 8 bases and J dropped 0 bases, with 17 bases sitting between them. CDR3 bases: TGTGCCAGCTTCGAGCCAGGCTTACTCTCCTACAATGAGCAGTTCTTC. Translating gives CASFEPGLLSYNEQFF.

This rearrangement joins TRBV19 to TRBJ1-2; D remains unclear. CDR3 size: 17 residues. Germline V gives CDR1 LNHDA, CDR2 SQIVND (reference sequence). V dropped 5 bases and J dropped 3 bases, with 22 bases sitting between them. The CDR3 bases are TGTGCCAGTAGTCCTCAATGGGTGGGAACGGACTACTATGGCTACACCTTC. It encodes CASSPQWVGTDYYGYTF.

Only one count was recorded for this clone. The chain has TRBV9 and TRBJ2-7; the match to TRBD2 covers 8 bases. This CDR3 is built from 16 residues. V was pared by 2 bases and J by 4 bases, with 11 bases of the junction left unmatched. Germline V lookup: CDR1 SGDLS, CDR2 YYNGEE. This chain's CDR3 is CASSVGGGTRGYEQYF. CDR3 nucleotide sequence: TGTGCCAGCAGCGTGGGCGGCGGGACTAGAGGGTACGAGCAGTACTTC.

The J gene is TRBJ1-2, the V gene TRBV30, with D perhaps matching TRBD1 (6 bases). CDR1 is GTSNPN and CDR2 is SVGIG in the germline V gene (reference sequence). Trimming took off 2 bases at V and 7 bases at J, with 8 bases between the two ends. The CDR3 has 11 amino acids. The CDR3 sequence: CAWSRGSGYTF. The CDR3 DNA reads as TGTGCCTGGAGTAGGGGGAGTGGCTACACCTTC.

This clone is a singleton in its sample. V is TRBV12-3 or TRBV12-4 and J is TRBJ1-5; no clear D gene. The CDR3 extends over 13 amino acids. Trimming pared 4 bases from V and 4 bases from J, leaving 8 bases between. CDR3 nucleotide sequence: TGTGCCAGCAGTTACCCGGGAAATCAGCCCCAGCATTTT. Its translation is CASSYPGNQPQHF.

The CDR3 bases are TGCAGCGTTCGACAGGGGGCGAGCAATGAGCAGTTCTTC. Protein: CSVRQGASNEQFF. The chain employs TRBV29-1 and TRBJ2-1; 10 nucleotides agree with TRBD1. This CDR3 contains 13 residues. V was pared by 5 bases and J by 6 bases, with 4 bases of the junction left unmatched. Germline CDR1 reads SQVTM; CDR2 reads ANQGSEA.

J is TRBJ2-4 and V is TRBV7-2, with 16 bases fitting TRBD2. From germline, CDR1 is SGHTA and CDR2 FQGNSA. Unmatched junction bases numbered 6, after V lost 1 base and J lost 6 bases. CDR3 length equals 18 residues. The CDR3 region is CASSLVAGTSGRGNIQYF. CDR3 coding DNA: TGTGCCAGCAGCTTAGTAGCCGGGACTAGCGGGAGGGGAAACATTCAGTACTTC.

The sample holds a few counts of this clone. The rearrangement joins TRBV19 to TRBJ1-5; no firm D call. The V end lost 5 bases, the J end lost 11 bases, and 19 bases lay between the germline ends. This CDR3 has 14 residues. Germline CDR1 is LNHDA and CDR2 is SQIVND (reference sequence). In DNA form, the CDR3 reads TGTGCCAGTAGTCTTGGACTGTTCCGTGATGCCCAGCATTTT. It translates to CASSLGLFRDAQHF.

This sequence joins TRBV28 and TRBJ1-2; D is possibly TRBD1 (6 bases). This CDR3 has 14 amino acids. V was clipped by 5 bases and J by 6 bases, with 16 bases between them. Looked up from germline, CDR1 is MDHEN and CDR2 is SYDVKM. As DNA, the CDR3 is TGTGCCAGCAGTACCCAGGGGAGGGGAGATGGCTACACCTTC. Protein sequence: CASSTQGRGDGYTF.

The chain combines TRBV4-1 with TRBJ2-7, with 9 bases fitting TRBD1. There are 15 residues in the CDR3. Germline values: CDR1 MGHRA, CDR2 YSYEKL. V trimming: 4 bases; J trimming: 4 bases; junction bases outside the gene matches: 8. The CDR3 sequence is CASSRTGTGSYEQYF. The CDR3 DNA reads TGCGCCAGCAGCCGCACCGGGACAGGGTCATACGAGCAGTACTTC.